This entry is about one T cell receptor beta chain. This sample was included in a study of cytomegalovirus exposure and HLA in healthy donors. Both 60 Vbeta primers and 13 Jbeta primers went into the PCR. Clones were sequenced by immunoSEQ multiplex PCR, and TCRdb holds only the in-frame ones, with some missing. The table includes 150,000 to 160,000 clones, roughly 82% detected once. V was trimmed by 5 bases and J by 6 bases, leaving 16 bases between them. Germline V gives CDR1 SEHNR, CDR2 FQNEAQ (reference sequence). The CDR3 length is 14 residues. Material: PBMCs. The rearrangement links TRBV7-9 to TRBJ1-1, with a possible D match to TRBD1 (5 bases). The source of this sequence is a woman aged 45 to 65 in good health and CMV-seropositive. The CDR3 sequence: CASSKGTGGAEAFF. CDR3 in DNA: TGTGCCAGCAGCAAAGGGACGGGAGGTGCTGAAGCTTTCTTT.